One and the same sample provided the 14 T cell receptor beta chains below, sequenced in a study of blood T cell repertoires in COVID-19 (dated by TCRdb to the early 2020s). Receptor amplification or capture employed the immunoSEQ multiplex PCR assay. TCRdb took over this immuneACCESS table, retaining in-frame rearrangements with V and J assigned. Such tables are incomplete; in checked studies, under half of the missing clones stem from an unresolved V gene, and the remainder is unexplained. The sample contains approximately 97,000 clones, approximately 89% of them found a single time. Clones ranked in the top ten supply 15% to 20% of the sample. Specimen: peripheral blood. The receptors were sampled from a human donor in a cohort sampled during active COVID-19.

This chain links TRBV3-1 (or the pseudogene TRBV3-2) with TRBJ2-7; 10 bases agree with TRBD2. CDR3 length: 16 amino acids. Trimming cost V 4 bases and J 4 bases; bases outside gene matches: 10. The germline V gene has CDR1 LGHDT and CDR2 YNNKEL (reference sequence). The CDR3 bases are TGTGCCAGCAGCCGGTCGTCTAGCGGGAGTATGTACGAGCAGTACTTC. Translating gives CASSRSSSGSMYEQYF.

The rearrangement links TRBV2 to TRBJ2-7; 10 bases align to TRBD1. This CDR3 is built from 14 residues. Per germline, CDR1 SNHLY and CDR2 FYNNEI. V was clipped by 3 bases and J by 1 base; unmatched bases: 0. The CDR3, as DNA: TGTGCCAGCAGTGAGGGACAGGGGTCCTACGAGCAGTACTTC. Translating gives CASSEGQGSYEQYF.

This clone has a handful of counts. The chain links TRBV9 to TRBJ2-1; D is ambiguous. CDR1 is SGDLS, CDR2 YYNGEE, per germline. CDR3 size: 15 residues. Trimming stripped 0 bases from V and 5 bases from J, with 12 bases between. CDR3 DNA sequence: TGTGCCAGCAGCGTAGAGATCGGGTTGAACAATGAGCAGTTCTTC. As protein: CASSVEIGLNNEQFF.

The genes are TRBV4-1 and TRBJ2-3, with TRBD2 as a possible D gene (6 bases). The CDR3 runs to 22 residues. Between the trimmed V and J ends, which lost 8 bases and 1 base, there was a span of 37 bases. Per germline, CDR1 MGHRA and CDR2 YSYEKL. The CDR3 is CASQAVASLLFRRGSGTDTQYF. The CDR3 DNA follows: TGCGCCAGCCAGGCGGTAGCCAGTTTGTTGTTCCGGAGGGGTTCGGGCACAGATACGCAGTATTTT.

This clone was counted between two and nine times. The chain combines TRBV7-8 with TRBJ2-1, with 14 bases that match TRBD2. The germline gives CDR1 SGHVS, CDR2 FQNEAQ. The CDR3 is 20 residues long. V shed 2 bases and J 8 bases; nucleotides not matched to a gene: 17. The CDR3: CASSLNVGTSGRGIGYEQFF. As DNA, the CDR3 is TGTGCCAGCAGCTTAAACGTCGGGACTAGCGGGAGAGGAATCGGCTATGAGCAGTTCTTC.

V gene TRBV9 combines with J gene TRBJ2-1; the match to TRBD1 covers 7 bases. The CDR3 has 16 residues. The germline gives CDR1 SGDLS, CDR2 YYNGEE. V gave up 3 bases and J gave up 2 bases; unmatched junction bases: 8. The CDR3 sequence: CASSGDRDRPYNEQFF. CDR3 coding DNA: TGTGCCAGCAGCGGTGACCGGGACAGACCCTACAATGAGCAGTTCTTC.

J is TRBJ2-5 and V is TRBV7-2, with a possible D match to TRBD1 (5 bases). V lost 5 bases, J lost 2 bases, and 15 bases lay in between. The V gene's germline CDR1 is SGHTA and CDR2 FQGNSA. This CDR3 has 15 amino acids. CDR3 sequence: CASSTISTGQETQYF. For the CDR3, the DNA is TGTGCCAGCAGCACTATAAGTACAGGACAAGAGACCCAGTACTTC.

The J gene is TRBJ2-7, the V gene TRBV24-1; TRBD2 matches 10 bases. Germline CDR1 reads KGHDR; CDR2 reads SFDVKD. Trimming removed 2 bases from V and 6 bases from J; junction bases left unmatched: 3. The CDR3 consists of 14 residues. Here the CDR3 DNA reads TGTGCCACCAGTGATTCGCGGACTAGCGGCGAGCAGTACTTC. It yields the protein CATSDSRTSGEQYF.

This clone has just a few counts. J is TRBJ2-7 and V is TRBV19, with D uncertain. CDR3 length: 14 residues. CDR1 and CDR2 (germline): LNHDA, SQIVND (reference sequence). Trimming took 3 bases from V and 0 from J, leaving 9 bases between them. CDR3 amino acids: CASSISAVSYEQYF. CDR3 sequence (DNA): TGTGCCAGTAGTATCTCTGCGGTCTCCTACGAGCAGTACTTC.

This clone came up once. This chain joins TRBV5-1 and TRBJ2-7; no reliable D call. This CDR3 has 13 residues. Deletions cut 3 bases from V and 3 bases from J, with 10 bases between. Germline V gene lookup returns CDR1 SGHRS and CDR2 YFSETQ. The CDR3 DNA is TGCGCCAGCAGCTCCGAGACAAGCTACGAGCAGTACTTC. Translation gives CASSSETSYEQYF.

This clone was detected only once. The chain couples TRBV19 to TRBJ2-7; D might be TRBD2 (6 bases). V lost 5 bases, J lost 2 bases, and 16 bases lay in between. Germline CDR1 is LNHDA and CDR2 is SQIVND (reference sequence). The CDR3 has 15 residues. In DNA form, the CDR3 reads TGTGCCAGTAGTCCCGGGATAGCGGTCGCCTACGAGCAGTACTTC. This codes for CASSPGIAVAYEQYF.

The V and J genes are TRBV6-5 and TRBJ1-5; D is undetermined. From germline, CDR1 is MNHEY and CDR2 SVGAGI. There are 15 residues in the CDR3. V gave up 4 bases and J gave up 0 bases, with 10 bases separating them. The CDR3 DNA is TGTGCCAGCAGTTCAATGGAGTATAGCAATCAGCCCCAGCATTTT. It yields the protein CASSSMEYSNQPQHF.

This clone was counted once. The chain has TRBV7-6 and TRBJ1-5, with 11 bases aligning to TRBD1. The germline V gene has CDR1 SGHVS and CDR2 FNYEAQ. CDR3 length: 15 residues. Losses at the gene ends were 4 bases for V and 4 bases for J; bases not matched to a gene: 3. For the CDR3, the DNA is TGTGCCAGCAGCTGGGGGGACAGGGGGAATCAGCCCCAGCATTTT. Translation: CASSWGDRGNQPQHF.

The chain combines TRBV6-4 with TRBJ2-6, with TRBD1 as a possible D gene (5 bases). Trimming removed 6 bases from V and 0 bases from J, with 9 bases in between. The V gene's germline CDR1 is MRHNA and CDR2 SNTAGT. The CDR3 runs to 15 residues. DNA of the CDR3: TGTGCCAGCAGGGTACAGGACTCTGGGGCCAACGTCCTGACTTTC. It specifies CASRVQDSGANVLTF.